This T cell receptor (beta chain) was captured in a study of T cells after yellow fever vaccination. This clonotype has more than one count but fewer than ten. The antigen is not known. General study results and limits: Peak timing came faster in the weaker secondary response, day 5 versus 15. Abundant bulk-population clonotypes could contaminate the FACS-sorted repertoires. Clonotypes appearing in both CD4 and CD8 compartments existed, and their share was small.

CDR1 is LNHDA and CDR2 is SQIVND in the germline V gene (reference sequence). The CDR3 loop spans 14 amino acids. The trim removed 5 bases at V and 5 bases at J, leaving 7 bases unmatched. TCRdb reprocessed the 5' RACE reads via MiXCR and lists one record per CDR3 protein. This table has some 400,000 distinct CDR3 sequences, 6.2% appearing once. The chain has TRBV19 and TRBJ2-3; 7 nucleotides match TRBD2. Sample: PBMCs, taken 5 days after the yellow fever booster vaccination. The clonotype comes from a man aged 25-45 years who received the YFV17D yellow fever vaccine. CDR3 protein: CASSGWEGQDTQYF. DNA for the CDR3: TGTGCCAGTAGTGGGTGGGAGGGCCAAGATACGCAGTATTTT.